These T cell receptor beta chains were read from a single sample in a study of long-term antiretroviral therapy in people with HIV. TCRdb's table, derived via immunoSEQ multiplex PCR, lists solely in-frame clones and lacks some. This table has about 35,000 clones, 90% to 95% appearing once. Sequenced material: unsorted PBMCs, taken 4.1 years after starting antiretroviral therapy. The source is a woman aged 50 to 60 with HIV. Both conserved end residues are part of each CDR3. The D gene is left open where the match is weak. A clone size is listed for some rows: how often the clone was seen (once, few, many), or a class if it is expanded.

d_call j_call clone_size v_call cdr3_nt cdr3_aa
TRBD1 TRBJ1-4 - TRBV6-1 TGTGCCAGCAGTGACCTAGGACAGGGTTGGGGAGAAAAACTGTTTTTT CASSDLGQGWGEKLFF
- TRBJ1-1 - TRBV19 TGTGCCAGTAGTATGGGAGGGTACACTGAAGCTTTCTTT CASSMGGYTEAFF
TRBD2 TRBJ2-3 - TRBV15 TGTGCCACCAGCAGAGAATCCGGGGGGTACACAGATACGCAGTATTTT CATSRESGGYTDTQYF
- TRBJ1-2 - TRBV4-1 TGCGCCAGCAGCCAAGATACGGCCTATGGCTACACCTTC CASSQDTAYGYTF
- TRBJ2-7 - TRBV25-1 TGTGCCAGCAACCAGGGTAGCGAGCAGTACTTC CASNQGSEQYF
- TRBJ2-1 - TRBV2 TGTGCCAGCAAGAAGGACGGCGGACCCAACAATGAGCAGTTCTTC CASKKDGGPNNEQFF
- TRBJ2-5 - TRBV2 TGTGCCAGCAGAGACAGTCTTAAGCGGACCCAGTACTTC CASRDSLKRTQYF
- TRBJ2-7 - TRBV9 TGTGCCAGCAGCGTAGATTCGGACCCCAGGATGGCCGAGCAGTACTTC CASSVDSDPRMAEQYF
TRBD1 TRBJ1-1 - TRBV4-1 TGCGCCAGCAGCCGACAGGGGGACACTGAAGCTTTCTTT CASSRQGDTEAFF
- TRBJ1-2 - TRBV6-5 TGTGCCAGCAGGAACCGGGGGGTATCTGGTGGCTACACCTTC CASRNRGVSGGYTF
TRBD2 TRBJ2-3 - TRBV10-3 TGTGCCATCAGTGAGACGGAGCGGGGGTGGGCAGATACGCAGTATTTT CAISETERGWADTQYF
- TRBJ2-1 - TRBV11-3 TGTGCCAGCAGCTCCGAGGGCGGCAGGAGTCAGTTCTTC CASSSEGGRSQFF
- TRBJ2-5 - TRBV5-4 TGTGCCAGCAGCTCCCGGGGGTCTGAGACCCAGTACTTC CASSSRGSETQYF
- TRBJ2-5 - TRBV9 TGTGCCAGCAGCGCGGGCCCCCGTAGTGGTGAGACCCAGTACTTC CASSAGPRSGETQYF
- TRBJ1-5 - TRBV10-1 TGCGCCAGCAGTGAGTCAGGACAGCCCCAGCATTTT CASSESGQPQHF
TRBD1 TRBJ1-5 - TRBV7-2 TGTGCCAGCAGCTTAGCGGCAGGGGGCGATGGCAATCAGCCCCAGCATTTT CASSLAAGGDGNQPQHF
TRBD1 TRBJ1-1 - TRBV5-1 TGCGCCAGCAGCTTCGATCCCGGGACAGGGACTGAAGCTTTCTTT CASSFDPGTGTEAFF
- TRBJ2-2 - TRBV2 TGTGCCAGCACAGGGAGTCACACCGGGGAGCTGTTTTTT CASTGSHTGELFF
- TRBJ1-5 - TRBV2 TGTGCCAGTTGTTCGGCGACCAATCAGCCCCAGCATTTT CASCSATNQPQHF
- TRBJ2-2 - TRBV23-1 TGCGCCAGCAGTCCGGCCCTCGGGGAGCTGTTTTTT CASSPALGELFF
- TRBJ1-2 - TRBV4-3 TGCGCCAGCAGCCAAGATCAGGGCGTGAGAGCCTATGGCTACACCTTC CASSQDQGVRAYGYTF
- TRBJ2-7 - TRBV7-9 TGTGCCAGCAGTTCCCTCTCCTACGAGCAGTACTTC CASSSLSYEQYF
TRBD1 TRBJ2-2 - TRBV4-3 TGCGCCAGCAGCCCAAGGGACAGGGGTAACGGGGAGCTGTTTTTT CASSPRDRGNGELFF
TRBD1 TRBJ2-7 - TRBV4-3 TGCGCCAGCAGCCACGGCCTCAGGACAGGGGGCAGATACGAGCAGTACTTC CASSHGLRTGGRYEQYF
TRBD1 TRBJ2-2 once TRBV9 TGTGCCAGCAGCGCCCGGACAGGGGGTTCGAACACCGGGGAGCTGTTTTTT CASSARTGGSNTGELFF
TRBD1 TRBJ1-4 - TRBV5-1 TGCGCCAGCAGATTTTCAGGGGGAGATGAAAAACTGTTTTTT CASRFSGGDEKLFF
- TRBJ2-6 - TRBV6-5 TGTGCCAGCAGTTACGAGGCCTCTGGGGCCAACGTCCTGACTTTC CASSYEASGANVLTF
TRBD1 TRBJ1-3 - TRBV7-2 TGTGCCAGCAGCGATAGGACAGGGGCTGGAAACACCATATATTTT CASSDRTGAGNTIYF
TRBD1 TRBJ2-1 - TRBV9 TGTGCCAGCTCCGTGGAGGGCAGGGGGCACTATGAGCAGTTCTTC CASSVEGRGHYEQFF
- TRBJ2-2 - TRBV11-2 TGTGCCAGCAGCTTGAGTCCCCATGGGGGCGGGGGCACCGGGGAGCTGTTTTTT CASSLSPHGGGGTGELFF
- TRBJ2-5 few TRBV7-7 TGTGCTAGCAGCTTAGCGGACTTCGGGGAGACCCAGTACTTC CASSLADFGETQYF
- TRBJ1-6 - TRBV9 TGTGCCAGCAGCCCCGGGACAACAATAATTCACCCCCTCCACTTT CASSPGTTIIHPLHF
TRBD1 TRBJ1-5 - TRBV7-2 TGTGCCAGCAGCTCCGGACAGGGGGCGTTAAGGGGCAATCAGCCCCAGCATTTT CASSSGQGALRGNQPQHF
TRBD2 TRBJ2-1 - TRBV4-2 TGTGCCAGCAGCCAAGCCCCCACGGGGGGAGGATACAATGAGCAGTTCTTC CASSQAPTGGGYNEQFF
TRBD1 TRBJ1-4 once TRBV19 TGTGCCAGTAGTGAAGGGGGCCAGGGGGGAAAACTGTTTTTT CASSEGGQGGKLFF
- TRBJ2-7 - TRBV29-1 TGCAGCGTTGAACTTGAGGGATCCTACGAGCAGTACTTC CSVELEGSYEQYF
TRBD1 TRBJ2-2 - TRBV4-1 TGCGCCAGCAGCCATTGGACAGGGGAAGAAGCCGGGGAGCTGTTTTTT CASSHWTGEEAGELFF
- TRBJ2-1 - TRBV10-1 TGCGCCAGCAGATCCCGACCCCCGCGGGGCAATGAGCAGTTCTTC CASRSRPPRGNEQFF
- TRBJ1-5 - TRBV7-2 TGTGCCAGCAGTGCTAGAAGGACAGCTAGCAATCAGCCCCAGCATTTT CASSARRTASNQPQHF
TRBD1 TRBJ2-7 - TRBV5-6 TGTGCCAGCAGCATCGGACAGGGGAACCCCTACGAGCAGTACTTC CASSIGQGNPYEQYF
- TRBJ2-7 - TRBV27 TGTGCCAGCAAGAGGACGATTACCTACGAGCAGTACTTC CASKRTITYEQYF
- TRBJ2-5 once TRBV5-8 TGTGCCAGCAGCGCCCTCGGGACGTCCCAAGAGACCCAGTACTTC CASSALGTSQETQYF
TRBD1 TRBJ2-7 - TRBV30 TGTGCCTGGAGTGTACAGGGGGTCTACGAGCAGTACTTC CAWSVQGVYEQYF
- TRBJ2-5 - TRBV7-9 TGTGCCAGCAGCACTTACACGTACGAGCAAGAGACCCAGTACTTC CASSTYTYEQETQYF
TRBD2 TRBJ2-3 - TRBV9 TGTGCCAGCACCTCGGGGTCTAGCGGGGGAACAGATACGCAGTATTTT CASTSGSSGGTDTQYF
- TRBJ1-6 - TRBV2 TGTGCCAACAAAAGGGAGCCCTTTTTTAATTCACCCCTCCACTTT CANKREPFFNSPLHF
TRBD1 TRBJ2-4 - TRBV29-1 TGCAGCGCCCAGGGACAGATCCAAAACATTCAGTACTTC CSAQGQIQNIQYF
- TRBJ1-1 once TRBV5-4 TGTGCCAGCAGCCCGAACTCCCGGGACCAAGCTTTCTTT CASSPNSRDQAFF
TRBD2 TRBJ2-1 - TRBV5-4 TGTGCCAGCAGATCCCTTTGGCGGGGGGGCCGAGATGAGCAGTTCTTC CASRSLWRGGRDEQFF
- TRBJ1-6 - TRBV12-5 TGTGCTAGTGGGACAGACATTTATTCACCCCTCCACTTT CASGTDIYSPLHF
- TRBJ2-5 - TRBV19 TGTGCCAGTAGTGTCACGAACGACGCAGGGGAGACCCAGTACTTC CASSVTNDAGETQYF
- TRBJ2-1 - TRBV11-3 TGTGCCAGCAGCTTAGGCGGGGGCCCCTACAATGAGCAGTTCTTC CASSLGGGPYNEQFF
- TRBJ2-1 once TRBV2 TGTGCCAGCAGGGAAGGCGACATGTACAATGAGCAGTTCTTC CASREGDMYNEQFF
- TRBJ1-2 - TRBV13 TGTGCCAGCAGCCTCCGGACCGACTATGGCTACACCTTC CASSLRTDYGYTF
TRBD1 TRBJ1-5 - TRBV5-1 TGCGCCAGCAGCTCACAGGGGGGTCAGCCCCAGCATTTT CASSSQGGQPQHF
TRBD1 TRBJ2-1 - TRBV6-5 TGTGCCAGCAGTTACGAGGGACAGGGGGTAGGTGAGCAGTTCTTC CASSYEGQGVGEQFF
- TRBJ1-5 - TRBV7-9 TGTGCCAGCAGCTTTGAAGGGCAGCCCCAGCATTTT CASSFEGQPQHF